The sequence of this TCR beta chain was determined in a study of response to subunit inactivated influenza vaccine. Via MiXCR, TCRdb re-called the RT-PCR reads, giving one row per CDR3 protein. The data contain about 570,000 distinct CDR3 sequences, approximately 10% of them seen just once; the ten biggest clones take up approximately 10%. With 1 base clipped from V and 8 bases from J, the junction kept 9 bases outside the gene matches. Germline V gene sequence: CDR1 SGHTA, CDR2 FQGNSA. The CDR3 runs to 15 residues. A few counts support this clonotype. These data also featured in a second study, about T cells expressing NK-cell markers. From that paper: 5'RACE template switching built TCR beta cDNA with unique molecular identifiers. The use of an anti-gamma-delta TCR antibody, which was added in several experiments, restricted sorting to T cells expressing alpha-beta TCR.

The receptor was derived from a man in his fifties who received an inactivated influenza vaccine. This chain joins TRBV7-2 and TRBJ1-2; 8 bases align to TRBD1. The sequencing used PBMCs from blood, collected on the day of vaccination. CDR3 loop: CASSLVILRGLGYTF. The CDR3 region has the DNA TGTGCCAGCAGCTTAGTGATCCTCAGGGGGCTAGGCTACACCTTC.